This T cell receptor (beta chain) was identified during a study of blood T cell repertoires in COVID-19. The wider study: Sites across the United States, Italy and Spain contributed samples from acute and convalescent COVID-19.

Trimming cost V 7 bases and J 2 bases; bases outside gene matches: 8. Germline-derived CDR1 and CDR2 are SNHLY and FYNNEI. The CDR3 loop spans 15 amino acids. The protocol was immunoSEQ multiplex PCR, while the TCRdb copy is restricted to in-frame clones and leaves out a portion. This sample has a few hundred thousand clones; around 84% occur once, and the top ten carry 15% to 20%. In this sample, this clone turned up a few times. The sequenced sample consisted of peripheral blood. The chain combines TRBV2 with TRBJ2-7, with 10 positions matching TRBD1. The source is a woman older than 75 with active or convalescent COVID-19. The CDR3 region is CASTVTGGSTYEQYF. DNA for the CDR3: TGTGCCAGCACTGTGACAGGGGGCAGTACCTACGAGCAGTACTTC.